The 22 T cell receptor beta chains given below trace back to one sample, sequenced in a study of blood T cell repertoires in COVID-19. Assay: immunoSEQ multiplex PCR; the TCRdb copy retains only in-frame clones and omits some. The sample yields some 500,000 clones, approximately 88% seen once. Sequenced sample: peripheral blood. These receptors were collected from a woman between 45 and 65 years old with COVID-19, enrolled during active disease.

This chain links TRBV9 with TRBJ2-6, with D unresolved. The CDR3 runs to 16 residues. In germline, CDR1 is SGDLS, CDR2 YYNGEE. The V end lost 0 bases, the J end lost 0 bases, and 7 bases lay between the germline ends. The DNA for the CDR3 is TGTGCCAGCAGCGTAGCACACCTCTCTGGGGCCAACGTCCTGACTTTC. It is translated as CASSVAHLSGANVLTF.

The chain carries TRBV2 and TRBJ2-1; weak D call: TRBD1 (5 bases). Trimming removed 7 bases at V and 9 bases at J, with 19 bases between. In germline, CDR1 is SNHLY, CDR2 FYNNEI. This CDR3 region has 14 residues. The CDR3 loop reads CASTFRGGAGEQFF. For the CDR3, the DNA is TGTGCCAGCACCTTTAGGGGTGGGGCCGGTGAGCAGTTCTTC.

This clone was seen a few times. The gene calls are TRBV5-6 and TRBJ1-1; D ambiguous. This CDR3 region has 14 residues. From germline, CDR1 is SGHDT and CDR2 YYEEEE. V was shortened by 0 bases and J by 2 bases, with 8 bases between the two germline ends. In DNA, the CDR3 is TGTGCCAGCAGCTTGGGAGTACCCAACACTGAAGCTTTCTTT. This sequence encodes CASSLGVPNTEAFF.

CDR3 DNA: TGTGCCAGTAGTTTCCAGCGGGGGGAGACCCAGTACTTC. It codes for CASSFQRGETQYF. The chain combines TRBV19 with TRBJ2-5; the match to TRBD2 covers 8 bases. J was trimmed by 5 bases and V by 5 bases; bases with no gene match: 4. Germline CDR1 is LNHDA and CDR2 is SQIVND (reference sequence). The CDR3 totals 13 residues.

The chain uses TRBV23-1 and TRBJ1-5; 9 nucleotides match TRBD1. TRBV23-1 is an open reading frame, and its role is uncertain. This CDR3 is built from 15 residues. The V gene end was trimmed by 6 bases and the J gene end by 4 bases; junction bases not matched to a gene: 7. The CDR3 coding sequence is TGCGCCAGCAGACCTACGGGACAGGGTAATCAGCCCCAGCATTTT. This translates into CASRPTGQGNQPQHF.

The chain carries TRBV5-1 and TRBJ2-7; 7 nucleotides match TRBD2. Germline CDR1 and CDR2: SGHRS and YFSETQ. This CDR3 is built from 14 residues. The J segment lost 10 bases and the V segment lost 3 bases, leaving 13 bases of the junction unmatched. CDR3 amino acids: CASSYWGGTPEQYF. CDR3 coding DNA: TGCGCCAGCAGCTATTGGGGGGGGACTCCCGAACAGTACTTC.

CDR3 nucleotides: TGTGCCAGCAGCGGAAGGGGACAGGCATACGAGCAGTACTTC. This sequence encodes CASSGRGQAYEQYF. This rearrangement joins TRBV5-8 to TRBJ2-7; 8 bases match TRBD1. Losses at the gene ends were 4 bases for V and 4 bases for J; bases not matched to a gene: 7. The CDR3 is 14 amino acids. Germline assignment: CDR1 SGHTS and CDR2 YDEGEE.

This chain links TRBV5-6 with TRBJ1-5; unclear D gene. The V gene lost 2 bases and the J gene lost 5 bases, with 11 bases spanning the gap. Per the germline V gene, CDR1 is SGHDT and CDR2 is YYEEEE. The length of the CDR3 is 14 residues. The CDR3 reads CASSFIGRDQPQHF. The DNA of the CDR3 is TGTGCCAGCAGCTTCATAGGGCGGGATCAGCCCCAGCATTTT.

The gene calls are TRBV2 and TRBJ2-7; 7 bases match TRBD2. This CDR3 comprises 20 residues. Germline CDR1 and CDR2: SNHLY and FYNNEI. V was pared by 7 bases and J by 0 bases, with 24 bases of the junction left unmatched. The chain's CDR3 is CASIPTRWGASAGVSYEQYF. CDR3 DNA sequence: TGTGCCAGCATCCCCACCAGGTGGGGCGCATCGGCGGGGGTCTCCTACGAGCAGTACTTC.

This clone came up once. V gene TRBV5-1 combines with J gene TRBJ1-1; no reliable D call. Germline CDR1 and CDR2: SGHRS and YFSETQ. V was cut by 4 bases and J by 5 bases, with 18 bases left in between. The CDR3 is 15 amino acids. This CDR3 reads CASSADEGSWTEAFF. As DNA, the CDR3 is TGCGCCAGCAGCGCCGATGAGGGTTCGTGGACTGAAGCTTTCTTT.

V usage is TRBV4-1 and J usage is TRBJ1-1; no definite D call. V was pared by 4 bases and J by 8 bases, with 11 bases between. Germline CDR1 reads MGHRA; CDR2 reads YSYEKL. This CDR3 region has 12 residues. The DNA of the CDR3 is TGCGCCAGCAGCCCGACCGGAGTGGAAGCTTTCTTT. The encoded protein is CASSPTGVEAFF.

This chain connects TRBV10-3 to TRBJ2-3; 7 positions agree with TRBD2. Germline CDR1 ENHRY, CDR2 SYGVKD. This CDR3 contains 14 residues. The junction had 10 bases not matched to a gene; V was cut back by 10 bases and J by 3 bases. The CDR3 DNA reads TGTGCCACCCGTCGAGCGGGGAGAACAGATACGCAGTATTTT. Amino acids: CATRRAGRTDTQYF.

This chain connects TRBV6-6 to TRBJ1-5; 7 nucleotides agree with TRBD1. V lost 5 bases to trimming and J lost 5 bases; unmatched junction nucleotides: 3. The germline V gene has CDR1 MNHNY and CDR2 SVGAGI (reference sequence). The CDR3 contains 13 residues. The CDR3 region is CASSPGGYQPQHF. For the CDR3, the DNA is TGTGCCAGCAGTCCAGGGGGTTATCAGCCCCAGCATTTT.

V is TRBV5-6 and J is TRBJ2-1; TRBD1 aligns across 7 bases. The CDR3 length is 13 residues. The V segment lost 4 bases and the J segment 15 bases; nucleotides outside the gene matches: 13. Germline loops: CDR1 SGHDT, CDR2 YYEEEE. The CDR3 coding sequence is TGTGCCAGCAGCCTTGGACCACAGGGGTGGGGGTTCTTC. Protein: CASSLGPQGWGFF.

J is TRBJ1-5 and V is TRBV27; D perhaps matches TRBD1 (5 bases). The CDR3 is 14 residues long. Deletions cut 2 bases from V and 9 bases from J, with 14 bases between. Germline V CDR1 and CDR2: MNHEY, SMNVEV (reference sequence). CDR3 loop: CASSLGAASGPQHF. In DNA form, the CDR3 reads TGTGCCAGCAGTTTAGGGGCAGCCTCGGGGCCCCAGCATTTT.

This chain connects TRBV11-2 to TRBJ1-2; 8 nucleotides match TRBD1. This CDR3 has 15 residues. The V gene's germline CDR1 is SGHAT and CDR2 FQNNGV. The V and J ends lost 6 bases and 2 bases, in that order; junction bases with no gene match: 8. The DNA for the CDR3 is TGTGCCAGCAGGCTATCCAGGGGGCAGAACTATGGCTACACCTTC. Amino acids: CASRLSRGQNYGYTF.

The chain uses TRBV11-3 and TRBJ2-6; 10 bases agree with TRBD1. Per germline, CDR1 SGHNT and CDR2 YENEEA. The CDR3 is 16 amino acids. V was clipped by 5 bases and J by 3 bases; unmatched bases: 4. In DNA, the CDR3 is TGTGCCAGCAGCGTCGGACAGGGGGATGGGGCCAACGTCCTGACTTTC. It encodes CASSVGQGDGANVLTF.

This clone was observed a single time. The rearrangement uses TRBV9 and TRBJ1-3; D unresolved. V was clipped by 0 bases and J by 0 bases, with 10 bases between them. Germline values: CDR1 SGDLS, CDR2 YYNGEE. The CDR3 sequence is 16 residues long. The CDR3 reads CASSVEWGASGNTIYF. The CDR3 bases are TGTGCCAGCAGCGTAGAATGGGGAGCCTCTGGAAACACCATATATTTT.

For this clone: Other nucleotide sequences from this sample produce the same CDR3. The CDR3 spells CASSREGREAFF. The DNA for the CDR3 is TGTGCCAGCAGCCGCGAGGGCAGAGAAGCTTTCTTT. The chain is built from TRBV7-9 and TRBJ1-1, with D uncertain. This CDR3 has 12 residues. V lost 5 bases, J lost 8 bases, and 12 bases lay in between. Germline loops: CDR1 SEHNR, CDR2 FQNEAQ (reference sequence).

The chain is built from TRBV5-1 and TRBJ2-2; 7 nucleotides align to TRBD2. Per the germline V gene, CDR1 is SGHRS and CDR2 is YFSETQ. J gave up 5 bases and V 3 bases, and 4 bases lay outside the gene matches. The CDR3 contains 14 residues. The CDR3 DNA reads as TGCGCCAGCAGCTCAGGACTAGGAACCGGGGAGCTGTTTTTT. Amino acid sequence: CASSSGLGTGELFF.

This clone was observed a few times. The CDR3: CASSADRGSRAFF. The CDR3 bases are TGTGCCAGCAGCGCCGACAGGGGATCTAGGGCTTTCTTT. The gene calls are TRBV9 and TRBJ1-1; 8 bases agree with TRBD1. V dropped 3 bases and J dropped 11; count of bases not matched to a gene: 9. The germline V gene has CDR1 SGDLS and CDR2 YYNGEE. The CDR3 is 13 amino acids.

This chain joins TRBV5-1 and TRBJ1-2; 7 bases line up with TRBD1. Germline CDR1 is SGHRS and CDR2 is YFSETQ. Trimming took 0 bases from V and 6 from J; bases not matched to a gene: 2. CDR3 length: 13 amino acids. CDR3 residues: CASSLDTGDGYTF. CDR3 DNA: TGCGCCAGCAGCTTGGACACAGGGGATGGCTACACCTTC.